The rows below give T cell receptor beta chains drawn from one sample of a study of cytomegalovirus exposure and HLA in healthy donors. TCRdb's copy holds only in-frame clones and misses some; the assay was immunoSEQ multiplex PCR. The sample lists approximately 150,000 clones, 65% to 70% seen once, with roughly 10% in the top ten. The specimen was PBMCs. All receptors derive from a young man in good health and CMV-seropositive. Both conserved end residues are part of each CDR3. The D gene is left open where the match is weak. Only part of the rows carry a size: once, few, many, or a class if the clone is expanded.

j_gene	d_gene	abundance	v_gene	CDR3aa	CDR3nt
TRBJ2-3	-	-	TRBV12-2	CASRLAPDRAKGTDTQYF	TGTGCAAGTCGCTTAGCCCCTGACAGGGCCAAGGGGACAGATACGCAGTATTTT
TRBJ1-2	TRBD1	-	TRBV11-2	CASSWGTGRTNYGYTF	TGTGCCAGCAGCTGGGGGACAGGGAGGACTAACTATGGCTACACCTTC
TRBJ1-6	-	-	TRBV6-5	CASSYSSGAGSPLHF	TGTGCCAGCAGTTACTCTTCAGGGGCTGGTTCACCCCTCCACTTT
TRBJ1-2	TRBD1	-	TRBV5-6	CASSPGTGLNYGYTF	TGTGCCAGCAGTCCCGGGACAGGGCTAAACTATGGCTACACCTTC
TRBJ2-1	TRBD2	-	TRBV7-8	CASSLSSGSYNEQFF	TGTGCCAGCAGCTTAAGTAGCGGGAGCTACAATGAGCAGTTCTTC
TRBJ1-5	-	few	TRBV7-9	CASSFETAYQPQHF	TGTGCCAGCAGCTTTGAAACAGCCTATCAGCCCCAGCATTTT
TRBJ1-2	-	-	TRBV6-6	CASTQRGDGYTF	TGTGCCAGCACCCAACGGGGAGATGGCTACACCTTC
TRBJ1-2	-	-	TRBV27	CASSLSGAGSTNYGYTF	TGTGCCAGCAGTTTATCGGGCGCGGGGAGTACTAACTATGGCTACACCTTC
TRBJ2-7	-	few	TRBV7-9	CASSLVESEQYF	TGTGCCAGCAGCTTAGTGGAGAGCGAGCAGTACTTC
TRBJ1-1	-	few	TRBV7-2	CASSLGALGTEAFF	TGTGCCAGCAGCTTAGGGGCCTTGGGCACTGAAGCTTTCTTT
TRBJ1-1	-	-	TRBV30	CAWSDWQRAFF	TGTGCCTGGAGTGATTGGCAACGAGCTTTCTTT
TRBJ2-1	TRBD1	-	TRBV5-1	CASSLNTGASYNEQFF	TGCGCCAGCAGCTTAAATACAGGGGCCTCTTACAATGAGCAGTTCTTC
TRBJ2-1	TRBD2	-	TRBV9	CASSAQREGINEQFF	TGTGCCAGCAGCGCTCAGCGGGAAGGGATCAATGAGCAGTTCTTC
TRBJ2-3	TRBD1	once	TRBV5-6	CASSSTGVPDTQYF	TGTGCCAGCAGCTCCACAGGGGTTCCAGATACGCAGTATTTT
TRBJ1-2	TRBD1	-	TRBV29-1	CSVGVGTGSGYTF	TGCAGCGTTGGGGTAGGGACAGGGAGTGGCTACACCTTC
TRBJ1-2	-	-	TRBV11-2	CASSLGQSTNYGYTF	TGTGCCAGCAGCTTAGGACAGAGTACTAACTATGGCTACACCTTC
TRBJ2-3	-	-	TRBV10-3	CAISGGGDTQYF	TGTGCCATCAGTGGGGGAGGAGATACGCAGTATTTT
TRBJ2-7	-	-	TRBV7-6	CASSLGGFLPNEQYF	TGTGCCAGCAGCTTAGGAGGGTTTCTTCCCAACGAGCAGTACTTC
TRBJ2-5	-	few	TRBV5-1	CASSLQDQETQYF	TGCGCCAGCAGCTTACAGGACCAAGAGACCCAGTACTTC
TRBJ2-5	TRBD2	-	TRBV6-5	CASSELAGGETQYF	TGTGCCAGCAGTGAACTAGCGGGAGGGGAGACCCAGTACTTC
TRBJ2-7	TRBD1	once	TRBV6-6	CASSRTGATYEQYF	TGTGCCAGCAGTCGGACAGGGGCAACCTACGAGCAGTACTTC
TRBJ2-6	TRBD1	few	TRBV5-4	CASSKGQLGSGANVLTF	TGTGCCAGCAGCAAGGGACAGTTGGGCTCTGGGGCCAACGTCCTGACTTTC
TRBJ2-7	-	once	TRBV30	CALELPSYEQYF	TGTGCCCTTGAACTGCCCTCCTACGAGCAGTACTTC
TRBJ2-7	TRBD1	-	TRBV6-5	CASRTGGDREQYF	TGTGCCAGCAGGACAGGGGGGGATAGGGAGCAGTACTTC
TRBJ2-4	TRBD1	few	TRBV19	CASSGGAAGYLAKNIQYF	TGTGCCAGTTCAGGGGGAGCCGCAGGTTACCTAGCCAAAAACATTCAGTACTTC
TRBJ2-5	TRBD1	few	TRBV5-1	CASSTPDRVDQETQYF	TGCGCCAGCAGCACCCCAGACAGGGTTGACCAAGAGACCCAGTACTTC